This TCR beta chain derives from a study of shared clonotypes between healthy human individuals. Donors, healthy HIV-negative adults, lacked recent acute infections or vaccinations. TCRdb's table, derived via immunoSEQ multiplex PCR, lists solely in-frame clones and lacks some. The data contain roughly 720,000 clones, less than 95% of them singletons. Germline loops: CDR1 MNHEY, CDR2 SMNVEV (reference sequence). The CDR3 totals 15 residues. V dropped 6 bases and J dropped 1 base, with 13 bases sitting between them. This clonotype was obtained from a man aged 18 to 29 in good health. Some clones in this sample may be carry-over from other donors' samples. The specimen was memory CD8+ T cells from PBMCs. Subset denoted: CD45RO+ cells pooled with CCR7-negative TemRA cells. V usage is TRBV27 and J usage is TRBJ1-3; D remains ambiguous. The CDR3 DNA sequence: TGTGCCAGCAGGCCGGGATCTGCGTCTGGAAACACCATATATTTT. Residues: CASRPGSASGNTIYF.